The 26 T cell receptor beta chains given below trace back to one sample, sequenced in a study of T cell repertoires in cytomegalovirus infection. In TCRdb, the reads were re-called with MiXCR into one record per CDR3 protein. The profile shows approximately 730,000 distinct CDR3 sequences, just under 30% of them singletons. Antigen specificity for these receptors is unknown. The sample was cultured CD8+ T cells from PBMCs, taken from culture after CMV antigen stimulation. All receptors derive from a human donor in good health (CMV status not recorded). Some clones in this sample may be carry-over from other donors' samples.

At least ten counts were recorded for this clonotype. This chain uses TRBV7-6 with TRBJ1-4, with unresolved D. Germline CDR1 SGHVS, CDR2 FNYEAQ. CDR3 length equals 15 residues. V was pared by 5 bases and J by 3 bases, with 13 bases between. This CDR3 is CASSNPLAANEKLFF. For the CDR3, the DNA is TGTGCCAGCAGCAACCCGCTAGCGGCTAATGAAAAACTGTTTTTT.

The sample holds a few counts of this clonotype. The chain uses TRBV10-3 and TRBJ1-1; D unclear. Germline V gene sequence: CDR1 ENHRY, CDR2 SYGVKD. V shed 3 bases and J shed 7 bases, with 6 bases lying between them. The CDR3 extends over 11 amino acids. The CDR3 coding sequence is TGTGCCATCAGTGAACGGGATGAAGCTTTCTTT. Its protein is CAISERDEAFF.

V usage is TRBV2 and J usage is TRBJ2-1, with 7 bases lining up with TRBD2. There are 11 residues in the CDR3. V lost 7 bases, J lost 9 bases, and 3 bases stayed unmatched. Germline V gene sequence: CDR1 SNHLY, CDR2 FYNNEI. The DNA for the CDR3 is TGTGCCAGCATAACGGGGGGTGAGCAGTTCTTC. Amino acid sequence: CASITGGEQFF. The whole variable domain, filled in from reference TRBV2 and TRBJ2-1, reads EPEVTQTPSHQVTQMGQEVILRCVPISNHLYFYWYRQILGQKVEFLVSFYNNEISEKSEIFDDQFSVERPDGSNFTLKIRSTKLEDSAMYFCASITGGEQFFGPGTRLTVL.

This rearrangement joins TRBV12-3 or TRBV12-4 to TRBJ2-5, with D possibly matching TRBD2 (7 bases). V was pared by 8 bases and J by 4 bases, with 17 bases between. CDR3 length: 14 residues. The chain's CDR3 is CASQGRGRAETQYF. The CDR3, as DNA: TGTGCCAGCCAGGGGCGGGGGAGGGCAGAGACCCAGTACTTC.

This clonotype was detected a few times. The chain couples TRBV10-2 to TRBJ1-1, with a tentative D call TRBD1 (6 bases). V was cut by 5 bases and J by 2 bases, with 18 bases left in between. The CDR3 runs 16 residues. Germline loops: CDR1 WSHSY, CDR2 SAAADI. The CDR3 is CASSYTSRDTNTEAFF. CDR3 nucleotides: TGCGCCAGCAGTTATACCAGTCGGGACACTAACACTGAAGCTTTCTTT.

This clonotype was counted only a few times. A much larger clone differs from this one at a single base, so this may be a read error. The chain has TRBV5-6 and TRBJ1-1, with D uncertain. The V end was cut by 2 bases, the J end by 0 bases, with 8 bases between. The germline V gene has CDR1 SGHDT and CDR2 YYEEEE. There are 14 residues in the CDR3. The CDR3 loop reads CASSFGRMNTEAFF. CDR3 nucleotide sequence: TGTGCCAGCAGCTTCGGACGGATGAACACTGAAGCTTTCTTT.

The sample holds one count of this clonotype. This chain uses TRBV5-6 with TRBJ2-7, with TRBD1 identical over 11 bases. V trimming: 4 bases; J trimming: 2 bases; junction bases outside the gene matches: 5. Per the germline V gene, CDR1 is SGHDT and CDR2 is YYEEEE. The CDR3 is 15 amino acids. The CDR3 DNA reads as TGTGCCAGCAGCGTCGGGACAGGGGGAGCCTACGAGCAGTACTTC. Translated, it gives CASSVGTGGAYEQYF.

The chain links TRBV10-3 to TRBJ1-6; tentatively, D is TRBD1 (5 bases). The CDR3 covers 15 residues. Per germline, CDR1 ENHRY and CDR2 SYGVKD. V was trimmed by 1 base and J by 10 bases, leaving 14 bases between them. As DNA, the CDR3 is TGTGCCATCAGTGAGTTCGGGGGGTTGATCTCACCCCTCCACTTT. Translated: CAISEFGGLISPLHF.

This chain links TRBV2 with TRBJ1-1; weak D call: TRBD1 (5 bases). Trimming removed 7 bases from V and 1 base from J, with 10 bases in between. Germline V lookup: CDR1 SNHLY, CDR2 FYNNEI. The CDR3 extends over 13 amino acids. The CDR3 DNA follows: TGTGCCAGCATTCATAGGGGGAACACTGAAGCTTTCTTT. Its translation is CASIHRGNTEAFF.

This clonotype was detected many times. This chain links TRBV7-8 with TRBJ1-2; TRBD1 is a possible D gene (5 bases). The V and J ends lost 0 bases and 4 bases respectively, with 9 bases between them. This CDR3 comprises 14 residues. Germline values: CDR1 SGHVS, CDR2 FQNEAQ. CDR3 coding DNA: TGTGCCAGCAGCTTAGCGCGGGGCGGCTATGGCTACACCTTC. It yields the protein CASSLARGGYGYTF.

The chain combines TRBV7-6 with TRBJ1-1; perhaps TRBD1 as D (6 bases). The CDR3 contains 13 residues. The germline CDR1 and CDR2 sequences are SGHVS and FNYEAQ. Trimming left V 5 bases short and J 3 bases short, with 10 bases between. CDR3 in DNA: TGTGCCAGCAGCGGGGGGCCCTACACTGAAGCTTTCTTT. This gives the protein CASSGGPYTEAFF.

This clonotype has a count of ten or more. The chain couples TRBV7-9 to TRBJ2-6; TRBD1 agrees at 8 bases. V was pared by 2 bases and J by 0 bases, with 6 bases of the junction left unmatched. Germline V CDR1 and CDR2: SEHNR, FQNEAQ (reference sequence). The CDR3 spans 18 residues. CDR3 region: CASSLRGQGASGANVLTF. The CDR3 region has the DNA TGTGCCAGCAGCTTAAGGGGTCAGGGGGCCTCTGGGGCCAACGTCCTGACTTTC.

This sequence joins TRBV28 and TRBJ2-2, with 7 positions matching TRBD2. The junction had 11 bases not matched to a gene; V was cut back by 4 bases and J by 6 bases. CDR3 size: 16 residues. Germline V gives CDR1 MDHEN, CDR2 SYDVKM. The CDR3 loop is CASSSPDLRGAGELFF. For the CDR3, the DNA is TGTGCCAGCAGTTCCCCGGACCTCCGGGGGGCCGGGGAGCTGTTTTTT.

The gene calls are TRBV12-3 or TRBV12-4 and TRBJ2-3; a possible D gene is TRBD1 (6 bases). This CDR3 is built from 15 residues. V lost 2 bases and J 2 bases, leaving 11 bases between the germline ends. CDR3 in DNA: TGTGCCAGCAGTTTACGGGACACCTACACAGATACGCAGTATTTT. This encodes CASSLRDTYTDTQYF.

This clonotype was counted between two and nine times. The V call is TRBV7-9, the J call TRBJ2-3, with 15 bases lining up with TRBD2. V shed 5 bases, J shed 0 bases, and the junction held 9 bases outside the gene matches. CDR1 and CDR2 (germline): SEHNR, FQNEAQ (reference sequence). The CDR3 covers 19 residues. This chain's CDR3 is CASSPPGLAGGFSTDTQYF. The CDR3, as DNA: TGTGCCAGCAGCCCGCCGGGACTAGCGGGGGGCTTTAGCACAGATACGCAGTATTTT.

Only a few counts were recorded for this clonotype. The CDR3 coding sequence is TGTGCCAGCCTTGTAATGGGGCGCTCTGGGGCCAACGTCCTGACTTTC. It yields the protein CASLVMGRSGANVLTF. The rearrangement joins TRBV7-9 to TRBJ2-6; weak D call: TRBD1 (5 bases). The germline V gene has CDR1 SEHNR and CDR2 FQNEAQ (reference sequence). Deletions cut 8 bases from V and 0 bases from J, with 14 bases between. The CDR3 is made up of 16 amino acids.

The table lists this clonotype with many counts. The chain carries TRBV25-1 and TRBJ1-6; D unclear. From germline, CDR1 is MGHDK and CDR2 SYGVNS. The V end lost 8 bases, the J end lost 9 bases, and 17 bases lay between the germline ends. The CDR3 runs 14 residues. In DNA, the CDR3 is TGTGCCAGCGGTCAACAAGAACCGGGTTCACCCCTCCACTTT. Residues: CASGQQEPGSPLHF.

The chain links TRBV7-9 to TRBJ2-5; perhaps TRBD2 as D (6 bases). The V end lost 8 bases, the J end lost 1 base, and 8 bases lay between the germline ends. Germline lookup yields CDR1 SEHNR and CDR2 FQNEAQ (reference sequence). The CDR3 is 12 amino acids. This CDR3 is CASGGSQETQYF. CDR3 in DNA: TGTGCCAGCGGGGGGAGCCAAGAGACCCAGTACTTC. The variable domain in full, with the rest retrieved from reference TRBV7-9 and TRBJ2-5, is DTGVSQNPRHKITKRGQNVTFRCDPISEHNRLYWYRQTLGQGPEFLTYFQNEAQLEKSRLLSDRFSAERPKGSFSTLEIQRTEQGDSAMYLCASGGSQETQYFGPGTRLLVL.

This clonotype was found a few times. The chain's CDR3 is CAISESPNVGGSGANVLTF. The CDR3 DNA is TGTGCCATCAGTGAGTCCCCCAATGTAGGGGGCTCTGGGGCCAACGTCCTGACTTTC. The chain uses TRBV10-3 and TRBJ2-6; tentative D call: TRBD1 (6 bases). This CDR3 spans 19 amino acids. Between the trimmed V and J ends, which lost 0 bases and 0 bases, there was a span of 15 bases. Germline loops: CDR1 ENHRY, CDR2 SYGVKD.

J is TRBJ1-3 and V is TRBV6-5; D call uncertain. This CDR3 is 15 amino acids long. Germline V lookup: CDR1 MNHEY, CDR2 SVGAGI. V lost 2 bases and J 1 base, leaving 9 bases between the germline ends. Written as DNA, the CDR3 is TGTGCCAGCAGTTACGGAGCCGCTTCTGGAAACACCATATATTTT. Amino acids: CASSYGAASGNTIYF.

V usage is TRBV20-1 and J usage is TRBJ2-4, with D perhaps TRBD1 (6 bases). The CDR3 has 18 residues. Trimming left V 6 bases short and J 0 bases short, with 24 bases between. Germline values: CDR1 DFQATT, CDR2 SNEGSKA (reference sequence). The CDR3 DNA reads TGCAGTGCCTGGGGGCCTTATACCGAGCTTCTAGCCAAAAACATTCAGTACTTC. This encodes CSAWGPYTELLAKNIQYF.

This chain uses TRBV6-5 with TRBJ1-2, with D unresolved. CDR1 MNHEY and CDR2 SVGAGI come from the germline V gene. Trimming cost V 0 bases and J 6 bases, with 20 bases left between them. The CDR3 has 17 amino acids. CDR3 in DNA: TGTGCCAGCAGTTACTCGAGCCAAACTGGGCTCTACGATGGCTACACCTTC. Its protein is CASSYSSQTGLYDGYTF.

The V and J genes are TRBV27 and TRBJ2-3; the match to TRBD1 covers 9 bases. V lost 5 bases to trimming and J lost 6 bases; unmatched junction nucleotides: 18. The CDR3 totals 18 residues. Germline V gives CDR1 MNHEY, CDR2 SMNVEV (reference sequence). This chain's CDR3 is CASSPQGTGGAEWDTQYF. DNA for the CDR3: TGTGCCAGCAGTCCACAAGGCACAGGGGGCGCAGAGTGGGATACGCAGTATTTT.

In its sample, this clonotype was seen a few times. The chain uses TRBV4-3 and TRBJ1-1; tentative D call: TRBD1 (6 bases). CDR1 and CDR2 (germline): LGHNA, YSLEER. CDR3 length: 19 amino acids. Trimming left V 0 bases short and J 4 bases short, with 24 bases between. CDR3 nucleotide sequence: TGCGCCAGCAGCCAAGATATGTTGACGGTCCAGGGGAGAGGCACTGAAGCTTTCTTT. Encoded protein: CASSQDMLTVQGRGTEAFF.

This chain links TRBV10-3 with TRBJ1-1; 10 nucleotides line up with TRBD1. This CDR3 region has 13 residues. Germline V lookup: CDR1 ENHRY, CDR2 SYGVKD. V shed 11 bases and J 1 base; nucleotides not matched to a gene: 4. CDR3 loop: CAAGQGENTEAFF. CDR3 in DNA: TGTGCCGCCGGACAGGGGGAGAACACTGAAGCTTTCTTT.

This clonotype was seen only a few times. The chain has TRBV27 and TRBJ1-4, with 7 bases aligning to TRBD1. This CDR3 spans 17 amino acids. Trimming at V came to 6 bases and at J to 8 bases, leaving 18 bases not matched to a gene. The germline V gene encodes CDR1 MNHEY and CDR2 SMNVEV (reference sequence). CDR3 DNA sequence: TGTGCCAGCAGGGGATTCGGGGTACAGGGGACAGAGGAAAAACTGTTTTTT. Protein sequence: CASRGFGVQGTEEKLFF.